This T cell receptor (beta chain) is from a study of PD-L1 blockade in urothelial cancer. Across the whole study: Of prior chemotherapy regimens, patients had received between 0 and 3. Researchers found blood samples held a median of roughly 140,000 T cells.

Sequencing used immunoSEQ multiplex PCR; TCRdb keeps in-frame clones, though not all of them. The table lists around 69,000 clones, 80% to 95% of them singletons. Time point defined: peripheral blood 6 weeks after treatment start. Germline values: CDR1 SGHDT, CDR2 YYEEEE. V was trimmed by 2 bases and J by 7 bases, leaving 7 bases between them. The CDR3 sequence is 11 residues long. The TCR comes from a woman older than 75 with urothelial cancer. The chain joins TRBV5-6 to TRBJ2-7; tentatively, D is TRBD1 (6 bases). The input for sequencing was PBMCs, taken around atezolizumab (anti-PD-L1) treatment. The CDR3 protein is CASSLGGEQYF. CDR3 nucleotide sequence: TGTGCCAGCAGCTTAGGGGGAGAGCAGTACTTC.